The entry that follows covers one T cell receptor beta chain sequence. What it binds is not known. Sequencing was performed with immunoSEQ multiplex PCR; in TCRdb, only in-frame clones are kept and a portion is missing. This sample carries about 160,000 clones, around nine tenths of them seen once, and the ten largest clones take around 3.1%. This record comes from a study of cytotoxic CD8 clonotypes in ibrutinib-treated CLL. Findings and caveats of the study: Rare overall, public clonotypes shrank or held steady under therapy.

The length of the CDR3 is 18 residues. From germline, CDR1 is MDHEN and CDR2 SYDVKM. V was pared by 4 bases and J by 0 bases, with 11 bases of the junction left unmatched. The chain uses TRBV28 and TRBJ2-3; 9 nucleotides align to TRBD2. The receptor's source is a human donor with chronic lymphocytic leukemia. The sample in question was PBMCs, obtained at disease progression, from a patient treated with ibrutinib. The CDR3 sequence: CASSSTAGGKTSTDTQYF. CDR3 bases: TGTGCCAGCAGTTCCACAGCGGGAGGTAAAACTAGCACAGATACGCAGTATTTT. Drawing the rest from reference TRBV28 and TRBJ2-3, the complete variable domain is DVKVTQSSRYLVKRTGEKVFLECVQDMDHENMFWYRQDPGLGLRLIYFSYDVKMKEKGDIPEGYSVSREKKERFSLILESASTNQTSMYLCASSSTAGGKTSTDTQYFGPGTRLTVL.